This TCR beta chain was sequenced during a study of human T cells and chemical hapten exposure. The sample's time point: patch test 2, 6 weeks after DPC sensitization. Treatment noted: therapeutic diphenylcyclopropenone sensitization with weekly scalp DPC. Original data processing: About 97,000 TCRs per sample was the median, with a range of about 20,000 to 690,600. TCRdb reprocessed the RACE reads via MiXCR and lists one record per CDR3 protein. These V and J calls rely on TCRdb rather than the paper's analysis. Of just over 350,000 distinct CDR3 sequences in the sample, about 6% were seen once. Sequenced material: whole blood, taken in connection with sensitization to the hapten diphenylcyclopropenone (DPC). The sequence was obtained from a woman between 18 and 29 years old with alopecia areata. Some clones in this sample may be carry-over from other donors' samples.

The CDR3 region is CASSEVRGTEQYF. The CDR3 nucleotides read TGTGCCAGCAGTGAAGTGCGGGGTACCGAGCAGTACTTC. The V and J genes are TRBV2 and TRBJ2-7; tentative D call: TRBD2 (6 bases). This CDR3 has 13 residues. Trimming stripped 1 base from V and 6 bases from J, with 10 bases between. Germline lookup yields CDR1 SNHLY and CDR2 FYNNEI.